The present TCR beta chain was sequenced within a study of glioma-infiltrating T cells. TCR alpha and beta CDR3 regions were amplified from RNA using iRepertoire nested multiplex PCR. Using its own MiXCR run on the multiplex PCR reads, TCRdb lists one record per CDR3 protein. The sample yields around 150,000 distinct CDR3 sequences, more than 35% seen once. The CDR3 covers 16 residues. The germline CDR1 and CDR2 sequences are SGHVS and FQNEAQ. V shed 4 bases, J shed 0 bases, and the junction held 1 base outside the gene matches. This chain connects TRBV7-8 to TRBJ2-1, with TRBD2 matching over 12 bases. This TCR derives from a human donor with low-grade glioma or glioblastoma, undergoing nonglioma brain surgery, or in good health (not recorded which). The specimen was glioma tissue, nonneoplastic brain tissue, or PBMCs (not recorded which). CDR3 in DNA: TGTGCCAGCAGCTCTAGCGGGGGGGCCTCCTACAATGAGCAGTTCTTC. Protein product: CASSSSGGASYNEQFF.